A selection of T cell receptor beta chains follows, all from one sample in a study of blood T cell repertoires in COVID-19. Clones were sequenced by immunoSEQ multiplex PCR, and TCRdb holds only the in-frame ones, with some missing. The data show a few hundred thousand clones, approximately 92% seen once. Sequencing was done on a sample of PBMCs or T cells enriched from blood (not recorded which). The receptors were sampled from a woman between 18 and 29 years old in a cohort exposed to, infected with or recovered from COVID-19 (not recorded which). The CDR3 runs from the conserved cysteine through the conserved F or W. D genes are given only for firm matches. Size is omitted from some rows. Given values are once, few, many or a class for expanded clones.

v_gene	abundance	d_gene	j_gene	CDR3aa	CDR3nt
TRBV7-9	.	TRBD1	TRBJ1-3	CASRTGLGNTIYF	TGTGCCAGCAGGACAGGGTTAGGAAACACCATATATTTT
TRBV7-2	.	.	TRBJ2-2	CASEQGWNTGELFF	TGTGCCAGCGAACAGGGTTGGAACACCGGGGAGCTGTTTTTT
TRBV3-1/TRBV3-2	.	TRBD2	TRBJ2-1	CASSPSGVNEQFF	TGTGCCAGCAGCCCGAGCGGGGTGAATGAGCAGTTCTTC
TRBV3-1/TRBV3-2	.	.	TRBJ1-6	CASSQDFPGPYSPLHF	TGTGCCAGCAGCCAAGATTTCCCAGGGCCCTATTCACCCCTCCACTTT
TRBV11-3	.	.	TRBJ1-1	CASRPRGGMNTEAFF	TGTGCCAGCCGACCAAGGGGGGGCATGAACACTGAAGCTTTCTTT
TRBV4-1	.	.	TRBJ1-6	CASSQGGFGSSPLHF	TGCGCCAGCAGCCAAGGAGGGTTCGGTAGTTCACCCCTCCACTTT
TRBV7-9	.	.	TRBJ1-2	CASSWTELYTF	TGTGCCAGCAGCTGGACAGAGCTCTACACCTTC
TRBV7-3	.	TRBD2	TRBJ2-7	CASSPGREYEQYF	TGTGCCAGCAGCCCGGGGAGGGAATACGAGCAGTACTTC
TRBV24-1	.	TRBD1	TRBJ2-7	CATSDLSDRGYEQYF	TGTGCCACCAGTGATTTATCGGACAGGGGCTACGAGCAGTACTTC
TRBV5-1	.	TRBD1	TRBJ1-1	CASSLQGGNTEAFF	TGCGCCAGCAGCCTACAGGGGGGGAACACTGAAGCTTTCTTT
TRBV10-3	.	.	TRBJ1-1	CAISETQATEAFF	TGTGCCATCAGTGAGACACAGGCTACTGAAGCTTTCTTT
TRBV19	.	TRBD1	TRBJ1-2	CASSGGGRGYGYTF	TGTGCCAGTAGTGGAGGGGGCCGGGGCTATGGCTACACCTTC
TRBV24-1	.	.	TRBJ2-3	CATSDPSDLLVGDTQYF	TGTGCCACCAGTGATCCTTCTGACCTTCTAGTGGGAGATACGCAGTATTTT
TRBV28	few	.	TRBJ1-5	CASRSTGQPQHF	TGTGCCAGCAGGAGTACAGGACAGCCCCAGCATTTT